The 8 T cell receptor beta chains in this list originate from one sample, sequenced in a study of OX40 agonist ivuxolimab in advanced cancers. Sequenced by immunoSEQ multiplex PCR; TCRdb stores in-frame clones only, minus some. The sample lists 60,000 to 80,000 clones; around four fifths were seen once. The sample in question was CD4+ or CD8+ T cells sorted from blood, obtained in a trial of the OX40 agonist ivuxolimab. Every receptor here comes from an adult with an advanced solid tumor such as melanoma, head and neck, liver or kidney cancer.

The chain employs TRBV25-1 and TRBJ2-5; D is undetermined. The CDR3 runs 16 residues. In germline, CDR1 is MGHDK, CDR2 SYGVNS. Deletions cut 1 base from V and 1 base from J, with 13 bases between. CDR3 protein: CASSELVARPQETQYF. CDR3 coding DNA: TGTGCCAGCAGTGAATTGGTAGCCCGACCCCAAGAGACCCAGTACTTC.

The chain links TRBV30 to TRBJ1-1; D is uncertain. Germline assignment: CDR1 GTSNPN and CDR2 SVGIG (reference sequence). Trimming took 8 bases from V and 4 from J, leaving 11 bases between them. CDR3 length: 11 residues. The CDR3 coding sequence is TGTGCCCGGCGCGCAGGCACTGAAGCTTTCTTT. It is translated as CARRAGTEAFF.

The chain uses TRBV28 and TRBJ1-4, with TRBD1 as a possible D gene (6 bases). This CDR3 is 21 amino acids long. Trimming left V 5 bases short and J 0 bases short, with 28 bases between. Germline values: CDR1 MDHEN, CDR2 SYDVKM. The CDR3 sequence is CASSRPQGFTGIGSTNEKLFF. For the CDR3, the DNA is TGTGCCAGCAGTCGTCCGCAGGGGTTCACGGGGATTGGTTCAACTAATGAAAAACTGTTTTTT.

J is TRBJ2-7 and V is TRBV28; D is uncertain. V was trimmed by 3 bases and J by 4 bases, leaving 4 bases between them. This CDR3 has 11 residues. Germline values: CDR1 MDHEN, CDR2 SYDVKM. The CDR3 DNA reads TGTGCCAGCAGTTTGGATTACGAGCAGTACTTC. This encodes CASSLDYEQYF.

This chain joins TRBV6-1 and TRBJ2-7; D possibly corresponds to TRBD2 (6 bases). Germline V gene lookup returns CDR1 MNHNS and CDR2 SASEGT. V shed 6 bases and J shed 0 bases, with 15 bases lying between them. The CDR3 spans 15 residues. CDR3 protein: CASSTIRDSSYEQYF. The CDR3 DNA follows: TGTGCCAGCAGCACAATCCGGGACTCCTCCTACGAGCAGTACTTC.

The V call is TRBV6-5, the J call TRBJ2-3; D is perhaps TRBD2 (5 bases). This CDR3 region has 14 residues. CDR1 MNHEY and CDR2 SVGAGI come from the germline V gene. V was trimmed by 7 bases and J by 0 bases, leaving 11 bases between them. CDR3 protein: CASTGRASTDTQYF. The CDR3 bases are TGTGCCAGCACCGGGCGGGCTAGCACAGATACGCAGTATTTT.

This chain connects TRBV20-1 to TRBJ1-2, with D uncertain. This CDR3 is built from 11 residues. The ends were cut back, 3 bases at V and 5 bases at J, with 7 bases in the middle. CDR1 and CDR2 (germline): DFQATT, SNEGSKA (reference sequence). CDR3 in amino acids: CSARGGYGYTF. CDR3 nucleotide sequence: TGCAGTGCTAGGGGCGGATATGGCTACACCTTC.

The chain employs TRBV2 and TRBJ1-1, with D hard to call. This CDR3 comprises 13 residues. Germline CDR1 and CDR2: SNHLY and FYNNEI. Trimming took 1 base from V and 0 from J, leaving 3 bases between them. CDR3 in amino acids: CASSEVLNTEAFF. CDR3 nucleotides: TGTGCCAGCAGTGAAGTCTTGAACACTGAAGCTTTCTTT.